The 26 T cell receptor beta chains below all came from one sample that was sequenced in a study of T-cell reconstitution after alpha-beta-depleted transplantation in children. Findings and caveats of the study: Hyperexpanded clones declined; after one year, newly produced T cells mostly supplied diversity.

Unique molecular identifiers were incorporated when the TCRbeta library was constructed. MiXCR was run by TCRdb on the PCR reads, yielding one entry per CDR3 protein. The table has 250,000 to 300,000 distinct CDR3 sequences, just over 7.5% seen once. Their target antigens are unknown. The sequences come from peripheral blood, collected 360 days after TCRalphabeta/CD19-depleted stem cell transplant. These receptors were collected from a female patient aged 2 to 10 who had a stem cell transplant for Fanconi anemia, so the T cells may come from the graft donor.

This clonotype was seen repeatedly, ten times or more. The chain has TRBV7-2 and TRBJ2-1; no clear D gene. The length of the CDR3 is 13 residues. Trimming pared 5 bases from V and 10 bases from J, leaving 15 bases between. CDR1 SGHTA and CDR2 FQGNSA come from the germline V gene. CDR3 residues: CASSAYLDPEQFF. The DNA of the CDR3 is TGTGCCAGCAGCGCCTACTTAGATCCCGAGCAGTTCTTC.

This clonotype was detected ten times or more. As DNA, the CDR3 is TGTGCCAGCAGCTTAGAGATTAGCACCGGGGAGCTGTTTTTT. It codes for CASSLEISTGELFF. V is TRBV7-9 and J is TRBJ2-2; D remains unclear. Germline V gene lookup returns CDR1 SEHNR and CDR2 FQNEAQ (reference sequence). The germline V and J ends were trimmed by 1 base and 4 bases, with 7 bases remaining between them. CDR3 length: 14 amino acids.

The rearrangement joins TRBV20-1 to TRBJ2-3, with D possibly called TRBD1 or TRBD2 (5 bases each). This CDR3 has 14 residues. Germline CDR1 DFQATT, CDR2 SNEGSKA (reference sequence). V shed 5 bases and J shed 2 bases, with 14 bases lying between them. In nucleotides, the CDR3 is TGCAGTGCTCCGGGAAAGGGGCACACAGATACGCAGTATTTT. Its translation is CSAPGKGHTDTQYF.

This clonotype was observed at least ten times. The chain couples TRBV6-1 to TRBJ2-5; possibly TRBD2 for D (6 bases). V lost 9 bases to trimming and J lost 5 bases, with 19 bases between them. Germline V lookup: CDR1 MNHNS, CDR2 SASEGT. The CDR3 is 14 amino acids. CDR3 sequence reads: CASRSGTSRETQYF. DNA for the CDR3: TGTGCCAGTAGAAGTGGTACTAGCCGGGAGACCCAGTACTTC.

This clonotype was seen many times. This chain links TRBV12-3 or TRBV12-4 with TRBJ2-5; the D gene could be TRBD1 or TRBD2 (5 bases each). Trimming took 6 bases from V and 7 from J, leaving 15 bases between them. The CDR3 contains 13 residues. CDR3 loop: CASSPGTFGTQYF. The CDR3 DNA follows: TGTGCCAGCAGCCCCGGGACGTTCGGGACCCAGTACTTC.

This clonotype was picked up one time. CDR3: CASSQGGGNTEAFF. CDR3 coding DNA: TGTGCCAGCAGCCAGGGAGGCGGGAACACTGAAGCTTTCTTT. This rearrangement joins TRBV11-3 to TRBJ1-1; D perhaps matches TRBD1 (5 bases). V shed 5 bases and J shed 1 base, with 11 bases lying between them. Per germline, CDR1 SGHNT and CDR2 YENEEA. This CDR3 is built from 14 residues.

This clonotype was found many times. In DNA form, the CDR3 reads TGTGCCAGCAGCTTATTGGGGAGTTTGGAAGAGACCCAGTACTTC. Translation: CASSLLGSLEETQYF. This rearrangement joins TRBV9 to TRBJ2-5; maybe TRBD2 (5 bases). V was cut by 4 bases and J by 3 bases, with 16 bases left in between. Germline lookup yields CDR1 SGDLS and CDR2 YYNGEE. The CDR3 sequence is 15 residues long.

This clonotype was detected only a few times. The chain employs TRBV6-5 and TRBJ2-7; D might be TRBD1 or TRBD2, each matching 5 bases. Trimming removed 0 bases from V and 2 bases from J, with 11 bases in between. Per the germline V gene, CDR1 is MNHEY and CDR2 is SVGAGI. The length of the CDR3 is 15 residues. This chain's CDR3 is CASSYSGQGAYEQYF. Here the CDR3 DNA reads TGTGCCAGCAGTTACTCGGGGCAGGGAGCCTACGAGCAGTACTTC.

This clonotype was detected a few times. V and J are TRBV15 and TRBJ1-2; TRBD1 is a possible D gene (6 bases). V gave up 6 bases and J gave up 6 bases, with 14 bases separating them. The germline gives CDR1 LNHNV, CDR2 YYDKDF (reference sequence). This CDR3 contains 13 residues. The CDR3 protein is CATSGQLADGYTF. In nucleotides, the CDR3 is TGTGCCACCAGTGGACAGTTAGCGGATGGCTACACCTTC.

In its sample, this clonotype was seen many times. The V and J genes are TRBV20-1 and TRBJ2-1; 11 bases are shared with TRBD2. V lost 6 bases and J lost 4; bases outside the gene matches: 8. The CDR3 has 15 amino acids. From germline, CDR1 is DFQATT and CDR2 SNEGSKA (reference sequence). The CDR3 loop is CSAPRTSGWYNEQFF. The CDR3 coding sequence is TGCAGTGCCCCCCGGACTAGCGGGTGGTACAATGAGCAGTTCTTC.

The chain employs TRBV4-1 and TRBJ2-5; the D is unclear. V lost 0 bases and J lost 1, with 6 bases in between. CDR3 length: 14 amino acids. CDR1 and CDR2 (germline): MGHRA, YSYEKL. This CDR3 is CASSQDYFQETQYF. CDR3 bases: TGCGCCAGCAGCCAAGACTATTTCCAAGAGACCCAGTACTTC.

This clonotype was recorded at least ten times. The rearrangement uses TRBV20-1 and TRBJ2-1; 11 bases are shared with TRBD2. Germline-derived CDR1 and CDR2 are DFQATT and SNEGSKA (reference sequence). The CDR3 length is 14 residues. The CDR3 loop is CSSDSGRDYNEQFF. Here the CDR3 DNA reads TGCAGCTCCGATAGCGGGAGGGACTACAATGAGCAGTTCTTC.

This clonotype was recorded a few times. The V gene is TRBV9, the J gene TRBJ2-6, with D possibly TRBD1 on 7 matching bases. Looked up from germline, CDR1 is SGDLS and CDR2 is YYNGEE. The CDR3 length is 18 residues. V was clipped by 3 bases and J by 2 bases, with 18 bases between them. CDR3 DNA: TGTGCCAGCAGCGCCTTGGACAGGTGGAGGGCTGGGGCCAACGTCCTGACTTTC. This encodes CASSALDRWRAGANVLTF.

This clonotype appeared a few times. V and J are TRBV6-5 and TRBJ2-7, with 8 bases identical to TRBD1. This CDR3 contains 14 residues. Germline assignment: CDR1 MNHEY and CDR2 SVGAGI. V shed 0 bases and J 5 bases; nucleotides not matched to a gene: 3. CDR3 nucleotides: TGTGCCAGCAGTTACTCGCAGGGGGCGGACGAGCAGTACGTC. It encodes CASSYSQGADEQYV.

This clonotype appeared many times. The rearrangement links TRBV6-5 to TRBJ1-5; D possibly corresponds to TRBD1 (5 bases). The V and J ends lost 4 bases and 2 bases respectively, with 9 bases between them. Germline CDR1 MNHEY, CDR2 SVGAGI. This CDR3 comprises 14 residues. CDR3 DNA: TGTGCCAGCAGTTCACTACAGGGCAATCAGCCCCAGCATTTT. Translation gives CASSSLQGNQPQHF.

This chain joins TRBV6-1 and TRBJ1-2; the D gene is possibly TRBD1 (5 bases). V shed 6 bases and J shed 3 bases, with 20 bases lying between them. The CDR3 runs to 16 residues. Germline V gene sequence: CDR1 MNHNS, CDR2 SASEGT. The CDR3 is CASSREIPPLYYGYTF. The CDR3 DNA sequence: TGTGCCAGCAGCAGGGAGATTCCCCCCCTATACTATGGCTACACCTTC.

The gene calls are TRBV11-1 and TRBJ1-2; possibly TRBD1 for D (6 bases). There are 18 residues in the CDR3. Germline CDR1 and CDR2: SGHAT and FQDESV (reference sequence). V lost 7 bases and J 1 base, leaving 25 bases between the germline ends. CDR3 protein: CASNQVSGQHNINYGYTF. CDR3 nucleotide sequence: TGTGCCAGCAACCAAGTTTCCGGACAGCACAATATTAACTATGGCTACACCTTC.

This clonotype has only a few counts. The chain uses TRBV6-2 or TRBV6-3 and TRBJ1-1, with D possibly TRBD1 on 6 matching bases. Germline-derived CDR1 and CDR2 are MNHEY and SVGEGT. The CDR3 length is 16 residues. The V end lost 6 bases, the J end lost 0 bases, and 17 bases lay between the germline ends. In DNA, the CDR3 is TGTGCCAGCAGCCAAAAGGGGGGGCGCATGAACACTGAAGCTTTCTTT. Its protein product is CASSQKGGRMNTEAFF.

The chain recombines TRBV20-1 with TRBJ2-1; weak D call: TRBD2 (6 bases). Germline V gene sequence: CDR1 DFQATT, CDR2 SNEGSKA (reference sequence). The CDR3 sequence is 15 residues long. Trimming took off 0 bases at V and 8 bases at J, with 17 bases between the two ends. This CDR3 is CSARDPGSRGDEQFF. The CDR3 nucleotides read TGCAGTGCTAGAGATCCAGGGTCCCGCGGGGATGAGCAGTTCTTC.

The table lists this clonotype with many counts. The chain uses TRBV27 and TRBJ2-7, with D possibly TRBD1 on 6 matching bases. Germline V lookup: CDR1 MNHEY, CDR2 SMNVEV (reference sequence). The V end was cut by 0 bases, the J end by 2 bases, with 8 bases between. The CDR3 spans 14 residues. The CDR3 DNA reads TGTGCCAGCAGTTTATCGACAGGCGCCTACGAGCAGTACTTC. This gives the protein CASSLSTGAYEQYF.

At least ten counts were recorded for this clonotype. The CDR3 here is CASSQDPGGSYSSYNSPLHF. CDR3 DNA: TGTGCCAGCAGCCAAGATCCGGGGGGCTCCTACAGCTCCTATAATTCACCCCTCCACTTT. The chain recombines TRBV4-2 with TRBJ1-6, with D perhaps TRBD1 (6 bases). CDR3 length: 20 residues. Germline CDR1 LGHNA, CDR2 YNFKEQ. Trimming pared 0 bases from V and 0 bases from J, leaving 18 bases between.

The chain is built from TRBV4-2 and TRBJ2-5; 9 bases fit TRBD1. The germline V gene has CDR1 LGHNA and CDR2 YNFKEQ. The V gene end was trimmed by 4 bases and the J gene end by 2 bases; junction bases not matched to a gene: 11. This CDR3 is built from 17 residues. CDR3: CASSRNWADRGQETQYF. The CDR3 region has the DNA TGTGCCAGCAGCCGTAATTGGGCCGACAGGGGGCAAGAGACCCAGTACTTC.

This clonotype was counted only a few times. This CDR3 is CASSLEGGVGYGYTF. The CDR3 DNA sequence: TGTGCCAGCAGCTTAGAGGGTGGGGTAGGCTATGGCTACACCTTC. This sequence joins TRBV7-2 and TRBJ1-2; D not resolved. CDR1 and CDR2 from the germline V gene are SGHTA and FQGNSA. The V end was cut by 1 base, the J end by 4 bases, with 13 bases between. This CDR3 comprises 15 residues.

Ten or more counts support this clonotype. The J gene is TRBJ2-7, the V gene TRBV6-5; TRBD1 aligns across 11 bases. The CDR3 totals 15 residues. Unmatched junction bases numbered 1, after V lost 0 bases and J lost 3 bases. Germline CDR1 reads MNHEY; CDR2 reads SVGAGI. The CDR3 DNA sequence: TGTGCCAGCAGTTACTCGGGGACAGGGGGCTACGAGCAGTACTTC. Translated, it gives CASSYSGTGGYEQYF.

The chain employs TRBV20-1 and TRBJ2-5; 10 nucleotides align to TRBD2. V shed 0 bases, J shed 1 base, and the junction held 11 bases outside the gene matches. The germline V gene has CDR1 DFQATT and CDR2 SNEGSKA (reference sequence). The CDR3 is made up of 18 amino acids. As DNA, the CDR3 is TGCAGTGCTAGAGATCGGCCTAGCGGGGGAGGGGGCCAAGAGACCCAGTACTTC. Translating it yields CSARDRPSGGGGQETQYF.

The sample holds a few counts of this clonotype. The chain recombines TRBV18 with TRBJ2-7; D is ambiguous. The CDR3 length is 14 residues. Trimming shortened V by 3 bases and J by 2 bases, and 11 bases separated the two germline ends. The V gene's germline CDR1 is KGHSH and CDR2 LQKENI. CDR3 sequence reads: CASSPSAKPYEQYF. DNA for the CDR3: TGTGCCAGCTCACCCTCGGCTAAACCCTACGAGCAGTACTTC.